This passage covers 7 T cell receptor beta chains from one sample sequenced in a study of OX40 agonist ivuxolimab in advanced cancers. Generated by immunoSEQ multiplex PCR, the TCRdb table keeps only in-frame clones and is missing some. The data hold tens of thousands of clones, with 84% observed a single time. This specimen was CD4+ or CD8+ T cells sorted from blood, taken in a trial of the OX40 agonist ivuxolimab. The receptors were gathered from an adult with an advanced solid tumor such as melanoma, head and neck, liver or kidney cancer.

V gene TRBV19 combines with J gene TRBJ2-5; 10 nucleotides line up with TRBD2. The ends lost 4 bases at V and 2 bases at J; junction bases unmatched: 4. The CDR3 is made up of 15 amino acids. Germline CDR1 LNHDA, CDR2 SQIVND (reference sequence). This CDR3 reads CASSRTSGLQETQYF. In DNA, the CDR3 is TGTGCCAGTAGTAGGACTAGCGGACTTCAAGAGACCCAGTACTTC.

CDR3 coding DNA: TGTGCCAGCAGCCAAGCGGCGGACCAAGAGACCCAGTACTTC. It translates to CASSQAADQETQYF. The V call is TRBV11-2, the J call TRBJ2-5; D possibly corresponds to TRBD2 (5 bases). Germline assignment: CDR1 SGHAT and CDR2 FQNNGV. Trimming stripped 5 bases from V and 0 bases from J, with 10 bases between. The CDR3 is made up of 14 amino acids.

CDR3: CASSQLGGAYYEQYF. The CDR3 DNA follows: TGCGCCAGCAGCCAATTGGGTGGGGCTTACTACGAGCAGTACTTC. V gene TRBV4-1 combines with J gene TRBJ2-7, with a possible D match to TRBD1 (5 bases). The CDR3 length is 15 residues. Trimming left V 2 bases short and J 3 bases short, with 14 bases between. From germline, CDR1 is MGHRA and CDR2 YSYEKL.

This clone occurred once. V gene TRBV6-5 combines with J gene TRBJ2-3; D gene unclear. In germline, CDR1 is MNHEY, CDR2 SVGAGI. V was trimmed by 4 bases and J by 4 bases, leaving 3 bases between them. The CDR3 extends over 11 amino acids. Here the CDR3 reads CASSSPDTQYF. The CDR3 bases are TGTGCCAGCAGTTCGCCAGATACGCAGTATTTT.

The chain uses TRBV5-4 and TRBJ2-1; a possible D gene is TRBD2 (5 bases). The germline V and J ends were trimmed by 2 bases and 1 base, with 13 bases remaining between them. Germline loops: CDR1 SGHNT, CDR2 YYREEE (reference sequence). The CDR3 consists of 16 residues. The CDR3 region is CASSFAVSASYNEQFF. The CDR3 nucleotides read TGTGCCAGCAGCTTCGCGGTTAGCGCATCCTACAATGAGCAGTTCTTC. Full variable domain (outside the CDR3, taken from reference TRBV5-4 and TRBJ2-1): ETGVTQSPTHLIKTRGQQVTLRCSSQSGHNTVSWYQQALGQGPQFIFQYYREEENGRGNFPPRFSGLQFPNYSSELNVNALELDDSALYLCASSFAVSASYNEQFFGPGTRLTVL.

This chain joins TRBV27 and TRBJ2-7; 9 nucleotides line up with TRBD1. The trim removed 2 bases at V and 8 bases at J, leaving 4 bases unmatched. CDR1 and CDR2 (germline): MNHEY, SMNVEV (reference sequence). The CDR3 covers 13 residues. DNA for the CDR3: TGTGCCAGCAGTTTAACAGGGGGCATCAAGCAGTACTTC. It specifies CASSLTGGIKQYF.

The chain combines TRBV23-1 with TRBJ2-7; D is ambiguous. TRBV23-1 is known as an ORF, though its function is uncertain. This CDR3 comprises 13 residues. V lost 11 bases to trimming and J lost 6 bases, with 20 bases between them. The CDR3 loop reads CARPRGLLCEQYF. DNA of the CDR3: TGCGCCCGCCCACGTGGGCTTCTCTGCGAGCAGTACTTC.